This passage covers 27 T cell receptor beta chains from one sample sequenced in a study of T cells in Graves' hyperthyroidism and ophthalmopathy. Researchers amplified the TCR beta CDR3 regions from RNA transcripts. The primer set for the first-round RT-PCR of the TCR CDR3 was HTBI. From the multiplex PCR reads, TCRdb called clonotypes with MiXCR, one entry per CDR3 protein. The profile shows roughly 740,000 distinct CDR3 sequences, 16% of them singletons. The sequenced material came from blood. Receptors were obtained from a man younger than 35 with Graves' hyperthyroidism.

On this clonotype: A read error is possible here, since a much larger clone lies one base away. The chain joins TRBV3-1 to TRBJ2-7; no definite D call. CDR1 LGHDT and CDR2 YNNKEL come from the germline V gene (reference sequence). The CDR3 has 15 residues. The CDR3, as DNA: TGTGCCAGCAGCCCAAGTGCAGGTCAAATCTACGAGCAGTGCTTC. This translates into CASSPSAGQIYEQCF.

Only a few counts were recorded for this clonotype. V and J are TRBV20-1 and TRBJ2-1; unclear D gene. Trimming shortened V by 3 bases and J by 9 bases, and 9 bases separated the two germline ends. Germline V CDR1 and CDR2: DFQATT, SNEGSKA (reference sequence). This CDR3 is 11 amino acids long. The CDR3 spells CSASREAEQFF. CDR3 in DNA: TGCAGTGCTAGCCGAGAGGCTGAGCAGTTCTTC.

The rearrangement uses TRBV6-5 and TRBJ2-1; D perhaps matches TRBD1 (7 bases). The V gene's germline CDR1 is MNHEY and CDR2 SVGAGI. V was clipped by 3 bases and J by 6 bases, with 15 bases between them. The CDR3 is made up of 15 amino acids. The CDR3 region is CASSYEGAGSNEQFF. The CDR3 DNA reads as TGTGCCAGCAGTTATGAGGGGGCCGGGAGCAATGAGCAGTTCTTC.

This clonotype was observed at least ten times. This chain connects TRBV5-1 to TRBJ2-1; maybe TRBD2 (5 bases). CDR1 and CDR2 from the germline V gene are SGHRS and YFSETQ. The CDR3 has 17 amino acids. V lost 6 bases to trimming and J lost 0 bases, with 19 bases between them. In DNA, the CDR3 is TGCGCCAGCAACGTCCAGCCAGCTGGGAGCTCCTACAATGAGCAGTTCTTC. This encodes CASNVQPAGSSYNEQFF.

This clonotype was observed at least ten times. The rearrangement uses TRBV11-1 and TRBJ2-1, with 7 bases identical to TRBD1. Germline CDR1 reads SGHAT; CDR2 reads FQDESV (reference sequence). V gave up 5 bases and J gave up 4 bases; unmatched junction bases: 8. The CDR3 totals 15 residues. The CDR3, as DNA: TGTGCCAGCAGCATAATCGGGACAGAATACAATGAGCAGTTCTTC. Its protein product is CASSIIGTEYNEQFF.

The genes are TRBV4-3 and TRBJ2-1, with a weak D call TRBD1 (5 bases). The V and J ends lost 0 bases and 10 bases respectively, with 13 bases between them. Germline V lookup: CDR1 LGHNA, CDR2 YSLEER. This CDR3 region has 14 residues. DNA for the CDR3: TGCGCCAGCAGCCAAGATTACGCCGCAGGGGAGCAGTTCTTC. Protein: CASSQDYAAGEQFF.

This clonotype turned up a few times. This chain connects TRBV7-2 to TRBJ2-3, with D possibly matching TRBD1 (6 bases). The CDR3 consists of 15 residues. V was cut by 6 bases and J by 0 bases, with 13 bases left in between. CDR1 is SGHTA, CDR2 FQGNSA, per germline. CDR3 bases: TGTGCCAGCAGACTGAGGGGGACAAGCACAGATACGCAGTATTTT. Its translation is CASRLRGTSTDTQYF.

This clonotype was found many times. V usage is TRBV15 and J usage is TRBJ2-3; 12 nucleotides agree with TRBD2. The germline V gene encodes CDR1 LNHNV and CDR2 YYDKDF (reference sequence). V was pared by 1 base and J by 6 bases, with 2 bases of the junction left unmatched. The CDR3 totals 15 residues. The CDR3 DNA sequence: TGTGCCACCAGCAGAGGACTAGCGGGAGCGGATACGCAGTATTTT. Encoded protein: CATSRGLAGADTQYF.

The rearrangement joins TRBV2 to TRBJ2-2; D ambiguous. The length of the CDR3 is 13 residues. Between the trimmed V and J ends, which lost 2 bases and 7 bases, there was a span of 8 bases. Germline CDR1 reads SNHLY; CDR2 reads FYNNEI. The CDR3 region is CASSEFFDGELFF. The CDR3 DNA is TGTGCCAGCAGTGAATTTTTTGACGGGGAGCTGTTTTTT.

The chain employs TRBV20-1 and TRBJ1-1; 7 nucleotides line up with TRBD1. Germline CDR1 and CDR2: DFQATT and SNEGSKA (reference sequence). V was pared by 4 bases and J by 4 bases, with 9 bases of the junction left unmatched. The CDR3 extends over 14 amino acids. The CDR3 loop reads CSAKRGLVGTEAFF. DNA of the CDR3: TGCAGTGCTAAAAGGGGGCTGGTCGGCACTGAAGCTTTCTTT.

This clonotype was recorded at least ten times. CDR3 sequence: CASSPQEGGYYGYTF. CDR3 DNA: TGTGCCAGCTCACCTCAGGAAGGGGGCTACTATGGCTACACCTTC. This chain uses TRBV18 with TRBJ1-2; 7 nucleotides match TRBD1. Germline loops: CDR1 KGHSH, CDR2 LQKENI. The V and J ends lost 3 bases and 3 bases, in that order; junction bases with no gene match: 7. CDR3 length: 15 amino acids.

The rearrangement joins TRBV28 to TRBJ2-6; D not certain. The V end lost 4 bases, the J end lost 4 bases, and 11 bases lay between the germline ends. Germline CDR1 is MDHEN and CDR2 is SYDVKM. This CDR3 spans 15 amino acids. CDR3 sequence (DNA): TGTGCCAGCAGTTCCCCCGCGGTCGGGGCCAACGTCCTGACTTTC. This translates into CASSSPAVGANVLTF.

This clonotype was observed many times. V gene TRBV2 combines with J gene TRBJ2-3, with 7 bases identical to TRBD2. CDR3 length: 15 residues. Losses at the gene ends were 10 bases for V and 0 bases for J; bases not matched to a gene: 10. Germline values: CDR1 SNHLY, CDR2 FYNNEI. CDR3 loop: CAMDADSGSTDTQYF. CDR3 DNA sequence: TGTGCCATGGACGCCGATAGCGGGAGCACAGATACGCAGTATTTT. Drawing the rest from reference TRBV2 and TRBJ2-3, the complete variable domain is EPEVTQTPSHQVTQMGQEVILRCVPISNHLYFYWYRQILGQKVEFLVSFYNNEISEKSEIFDDQFSVERPDGSNFTLKIRSTKLEDSAMYFCAMDADSGSTDTQYFGPGTRLTVL.

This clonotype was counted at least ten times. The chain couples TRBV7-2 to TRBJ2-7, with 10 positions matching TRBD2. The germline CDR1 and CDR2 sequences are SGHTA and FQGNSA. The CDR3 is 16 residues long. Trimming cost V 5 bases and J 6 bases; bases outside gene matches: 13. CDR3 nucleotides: TGTGCCAGCAGCCCCTGGACTAGCGGTATCCTAATCGAGCAGTACTTC. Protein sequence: CASSPWTSGILIEQYF.

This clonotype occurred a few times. The CDR3 sequence is CASRLSGTHSGTQYF. In DNA form, the CDR3 reads TGTGCCAGCAGACTTAGCGGGACCCATTCGGGGACCCAGTACTTC. The V gene is TRBV2, the J gene TRBJ2-5; 8 bases are a match to TRBD2. CDR1 and CDR2 from the germline V gene are SNHLY and FYNNEI. The J segment lost 7 bases and the V segment lost 6 bases, leaving 13 bases of the junction unmatched. The CDR3 is made up of 15 amino acids. Together with reference TRBV2 and TRBJ2-5, the CDR3 gives the full variable domain: EPEVTQTPSHQVTQMGQEVILRCVPISNHLYFYWYRQILGQKVEFLVSFYNNEISEKSEIFDDQFSVERPDGSNFTLKIRSTKLEDSAMYFCASRLSGTHSGTQYFGPGTRLLVL.

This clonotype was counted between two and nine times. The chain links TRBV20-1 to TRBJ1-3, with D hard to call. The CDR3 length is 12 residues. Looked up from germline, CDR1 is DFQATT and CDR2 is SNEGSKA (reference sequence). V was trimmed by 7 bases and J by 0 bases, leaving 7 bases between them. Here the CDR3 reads CSGESSGNTIYF. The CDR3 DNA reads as TGCAGTGGGGAGAGCTCTGGAAACACCATATATTTT.

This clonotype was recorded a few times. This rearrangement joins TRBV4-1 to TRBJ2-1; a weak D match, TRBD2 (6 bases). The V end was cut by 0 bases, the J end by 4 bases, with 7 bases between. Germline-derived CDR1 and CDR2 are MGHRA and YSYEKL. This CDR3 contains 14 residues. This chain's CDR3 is CASSQEGGYNEQFF. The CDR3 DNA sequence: TGCGCCAGCAGCCAAGAGGGGGGATACAATGAGCAGTTCTTC.

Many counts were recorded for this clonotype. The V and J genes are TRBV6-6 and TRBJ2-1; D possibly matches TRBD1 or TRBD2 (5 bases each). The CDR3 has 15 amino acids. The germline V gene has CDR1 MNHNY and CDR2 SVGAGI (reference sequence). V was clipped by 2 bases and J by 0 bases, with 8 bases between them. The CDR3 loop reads CASSYRDASYNEQFF. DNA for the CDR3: TGTGCCAGCAGTTACCGGGACGCCTCCTACAATGAGCAGTTCTTC.

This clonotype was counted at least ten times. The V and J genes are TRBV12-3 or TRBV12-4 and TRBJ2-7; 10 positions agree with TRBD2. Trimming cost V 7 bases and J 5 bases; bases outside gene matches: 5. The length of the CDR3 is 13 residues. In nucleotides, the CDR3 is TGTGCCAGCACCCCCGGGACTAGCGACGAGCAGTACTTC. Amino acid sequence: CASTPGTSDEQYF.

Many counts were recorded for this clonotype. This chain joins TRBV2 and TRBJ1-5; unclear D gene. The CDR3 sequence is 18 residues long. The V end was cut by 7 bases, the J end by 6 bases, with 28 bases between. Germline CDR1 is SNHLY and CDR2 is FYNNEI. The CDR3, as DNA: TGTGCCAGCACCCTAGGTGAGGGAATTCTGGGCTTTTTTCAGCCCCAGCATTTT. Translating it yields CASTLGEGILGFFQPQHF.

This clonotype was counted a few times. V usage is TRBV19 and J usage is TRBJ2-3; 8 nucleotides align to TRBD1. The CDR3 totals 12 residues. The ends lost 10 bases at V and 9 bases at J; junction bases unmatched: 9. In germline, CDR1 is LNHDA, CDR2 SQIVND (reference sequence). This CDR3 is CATGQGRYTQYF. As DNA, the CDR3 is TGTGCCACCGGACAGGGACGTTACACGCAGTATTTT. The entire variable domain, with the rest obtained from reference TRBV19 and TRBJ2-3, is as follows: DGGITQSPKYLFRKEGQNVTLSCEQNLNHDAMYWYRQDPGQGLRLIYYSQIVNDFQKGDIAEGYSVSREKKESFPLTVTSAQKNPTAFYLCATGQGRYTQYFGPGTRLTVL.

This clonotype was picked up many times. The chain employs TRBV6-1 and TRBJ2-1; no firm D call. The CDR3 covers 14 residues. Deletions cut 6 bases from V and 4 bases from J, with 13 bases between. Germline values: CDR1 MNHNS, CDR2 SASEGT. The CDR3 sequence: CASRASWAYNEQFF. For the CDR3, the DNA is TGTGCCAGCAGGGCTAGTTGGGCTTACAATGAGCAGTTCTTC.

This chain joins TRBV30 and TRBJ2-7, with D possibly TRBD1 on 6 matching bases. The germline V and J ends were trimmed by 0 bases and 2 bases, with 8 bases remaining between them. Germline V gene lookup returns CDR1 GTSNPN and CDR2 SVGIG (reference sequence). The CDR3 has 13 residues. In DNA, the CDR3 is TGTGCCTGGAGTGTACCAGGGGCCTACGAGCAGTACTTC. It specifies CAWSVPGAYEQYF.

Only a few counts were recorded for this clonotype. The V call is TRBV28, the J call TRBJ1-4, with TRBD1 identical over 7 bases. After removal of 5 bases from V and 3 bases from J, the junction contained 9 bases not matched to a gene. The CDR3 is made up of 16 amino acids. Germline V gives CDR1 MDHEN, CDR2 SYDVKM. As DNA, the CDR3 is TGTGCCAGCAGTCCTCTCAGGGGGAGGCCTAATGAAAAACTGTTTTTT. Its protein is CASSPLRGRPNEKLFF. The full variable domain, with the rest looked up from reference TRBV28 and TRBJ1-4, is DVKVTQSSRYLVKRTGEKVFLECVQDMDHENMFWYRQDPGLGLRLIYFSYDVKMKEKGDIPEGYSVSREKKERFSLILESASTNQTSMYLCASSPLRGRPNEKLFFGSGTQLSVL.

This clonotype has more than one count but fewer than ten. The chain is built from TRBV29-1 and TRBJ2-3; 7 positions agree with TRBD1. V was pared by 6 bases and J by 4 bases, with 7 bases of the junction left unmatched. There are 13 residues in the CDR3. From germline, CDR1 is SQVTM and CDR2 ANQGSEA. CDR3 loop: CSVGQEPADTQYF. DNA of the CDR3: TGCAGCGTCGGACAGGAACCGGCAGATACGCAGTATTTT.

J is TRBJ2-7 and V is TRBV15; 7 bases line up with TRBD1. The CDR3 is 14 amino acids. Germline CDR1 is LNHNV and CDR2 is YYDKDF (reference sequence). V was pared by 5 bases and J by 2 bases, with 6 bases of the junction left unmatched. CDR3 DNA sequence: TGTGCCACCAGCCCCAGGACAGGCACCTACGAGCAGTACTTC. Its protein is CATSPRTGTYEQYF.

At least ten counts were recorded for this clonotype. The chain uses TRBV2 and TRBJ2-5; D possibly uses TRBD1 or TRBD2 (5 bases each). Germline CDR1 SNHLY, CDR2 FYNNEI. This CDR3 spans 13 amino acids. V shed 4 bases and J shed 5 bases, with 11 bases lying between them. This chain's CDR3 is CASSGETVETQYF. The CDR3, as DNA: TGTGCCAGCAGTGGGGAGACAGTGGAGACCCAGTACTTC.